The T cell receptor (beta chain) described here comes from a study of blood T cells in healthy people across ages (dated by TCRdb to between 2014 and 2017). Concerning the study at large: In model experiments, roughly one uniquely barcoded TCR beta cDNA molecule per two T cells was captured by template switching. To track age-related changes in TCR beta repertoire diversity, the study relied on deep sequencing normalized with unique cDNA molecular identifiers. Donors were grouped into four age groups: young (average approximately 15 years), middle-aged (39), aged (approximately 58) and long-lived (82). To avoid experimental bias, donors of different ages were distributed randomly across sequencing lanes. Using the same blood draw, the study looked at two additional independent replicas of 1 million unique cDNA reads for two donors, one aged 18 to 30 and the other aged 80 or older.

Broader findings and caveats from the paper: Because the CMV infection status of the donors was unknown, age-related changes in expanded clonotypes may potentially have been confounded. Observed TCR beta diversity per million T cells fell roughly linearly with age, and a significant reduction was already apparent by age approximately 40. Compared with the aged group, more naive CD4+ T cells, fewer expanded clones and increased TCR diversity were shown by the long-lived group, suggesting age selection. Total diversity estimates from one million sequenced T cells were considered lower bounds and underestimates. The percentage of naive T cells measured by flow cytometry correlated strongly with observed TCR beta diversity. Bulk unsorted PBMC profiling prevented conclusive comparison of naive and antigen-experienced compartments.

In this sample, this clonotype turned up many times. This receptor's antigen is unknown. No base qualities exist here, and no much larger clone lies one base off it. Donors were a few dozen systemically healthy Caucasian individuals from Russia aged roughly 6 to 90 years. Each donor gave about 9.7 milliliters of peripheral blood, drawn into EDTA-treated Vacutainer tubes. Ficoll-Paque density-gradient centrifugation was used to isolate PBMCs, with at least 7 million per sample. Trizol reagent was used to extract total RNA from PBMCs, with at least 6 micrograms per sample. Naive CD45RAhigh/CD27high T cell percentages were measured by flow cytometry on a PBMC aliquot from every donor. The method behind the library was 5' RACE. Instrument used: Illumina HiSeq 2500. A second PCR of roughly 7 to 11 cycles was performed with a sample-barcoded 5' primer and a J-beta primer mix. Each TCR beta cDNA molecule received a unique molecular identifier from a template-switch 5' adaptor carrying 12 random nucleotides. Each sample yielded at least 3 million CDR3-containing paired-end reads. First-strand cDNA synthesis was performed from all RNA using the Mint cDNA synthesis kit, with priming by a TRBC-specific oligonucleotide. Following uracil-DNA glycosylase treatment, all cDNA underwent a first 18-cycle PCR with the universal primers M1SS and BC2_uni_R. The paper's processing steps were these. For normalization, 1 million high-quality reads were randomly selected from each sample, with every read carrying a distinct molecular identifier. Reads with shared molecular identifiers were discarded instead of being binned into consensus sequences. MiTCR, set to a Q25 quality threshold and the strictest error-elimination algorithm, was used for CDR3 identification, clonotype clustering and error correction. A nonparametric unseen species model using Euler transformation provided a lower-bound estimate of total TCR beta diversity. In TCRdb, the public reads were trimmed at Q25 with fastp and aligned with MiXCR, with productive beta chains retained. Every entry covers one CDR3 protein and lists the most common genes and DNA from its rows. TCRdb's processing, not the study's, gives the V and J calls here. This sample lists approximately 1,000,000 distinct CDR3 sequences; 35% to 45% were detected once. The ten biggest clones cover about an eighth of the sample.

Looking up the germline V gene (reference sequence) yields CDR1 LNHNV and CDR2 YYDKDF. The CDR3 covers 13 residues, taking in both the cysteine and the phenylalanine. The read is trimmed to its CDR3 DNA, 39 bases read in frame from base 1. Trimming removed 3 bases from V and 2 bases from J, leaving 8 bases between the germline ends. The sample consisted of blood. The origin of this receptor is a young man in good health. Recombination joined TRBV15 with TRBJ2-7; the D gene identity is not certain. The nucleotide sequence is given as TGTGCCACCAGCAGTGATTGGACCTACGAGCAGTACTTC. Its protein is CATSSDWTYEQYF.